The rows below give T cell receptor beta chains drawn from one sample of a study of cytomegalovirus exposure and HLA in healthy donors. The protocol was immunoSEQ multiplex PCR, while the TCRdb copy is restricted to in-frame clones and leaves out a portion. This table holds 150,000 to 200,000 clones, roughly 87% found once. The specimen was PBMCs. The receptor set was obtained from a girl under two years old in good health and CMV-seronegative. Each CDR3 is given with its conserved first and last residue. Fields, in order: V gene, D gene, clone size, J gene, CDR3 protein, CDR3 DNA. The D gene is left open where the match is weak. The listing skips clone size in some rows; elsewhere it reads once, few, many or a size class.

TRBV21-1,.,.,TRBJ2-3,CASSKTGTGDGTDTQYF,TGTGCCAGCAGCAAGACGGGGACAGGGGATGGCACAGATACGCAGTATTTT
TRBV9,TRBD1,.,TRBJ2-6,CASSVTGTGVAGANVLTF,TGTGCCAGCAGCGTGACCGGGACAGGGGTCGCCGGGGCCAACGTCCTGACTTTC
TRBV5-3,.,.,TRBJ1-2,CARSFLIVRWNYGYTF,TGTGCCAGAAGCTTTCTAATCGTCCGGTGGAACTATGGCTACACCTTC
TRBV30,.,.,TRBJ1-2,CAWNTGTIYGYTF,TGTGCCTGGAACACCGGGACAATTTATGGCTACACCTTC
TRBV27,.,.,TRBJ2-7,CASSLQGPLYEQYF,TGTGCCAGCAGTCTACAGGGACCTCTCTACGAGCAGTACTTC
TRBV4-2,.,.,TRBJ2-7,CASSPRRGPYEQYF,TGTGCCAGCAGCCCCCGGCGGGGTCCCTACGAGCAGTACTTC
TRBV9,.,.,TRBJ2-6,CASMEGTGANVLTF,TGTGCCAGCATGGAGGGGACTGGGGCCAACGTCCTGACTTTC
TRBV7-9,.,.,TRBJ2-6,CASSNIAGSGANVLTF,TGTGCCAGCAGCAATATTGCAGGTTCTGGGGCCAACGTCCTGACTTTC
TRBV7-3,.,.,TRBJ2-2,CASSLGRHLNTGELFF,TGTGCCAGCAGCTTAGGTAGACACCTGAACACCGGGGAGCTGTTTTTT
TRBV7-8,.,.,TRBJ2-5,CASSLIRRAGGRETQYF,TGTGCCAGCAGCTTAATACGGCGTGCAGGGGGGAGGGAGACCCAGTACTTC
TRBV9,TRBD1,.,TRBJ1-5,CASSVETGDNQPQHF,TGTGCCAGCAGCGTGGAAACAGGGGACAATCAGCCCCAGCATTTT
TRBV18,.,.,TRBJ1-3,CASSPIWPEGNTIYF,TGTGCCAGCTCACCAATTTGGCCCGAAGGAAACACCATATATTTT
TRBV19,TRBD1,.,TRBJ2-7,CASSIDGQGYEQYF,TGTGCCAGTAGTATAGATGGACAGGGGTACGAGCAGTACTTC
TRBV7-6,TRBD2,once,TRBJ2-1,CASSSGVSYNEQFF,TGTGCCAGCAGCAGCGGGGTCTCCTACAATGAGCAGTTCTTC
TRBV7-8,TRBD1,.,TRBJ1-5,CASSTGQGGNQPQHF,TGTGCCAGCAGCACGGGACAGGGGGGCAATCAGCCCCAGCATTTT
TRBV10-1,TRBD1,.,TRBJ2-1,CATRTGQGGEQFF,TGCGCCACACGGACAGGGCAAGGTGGAGAGCAGTTCTTC
TRBV19,.,.,TRBJ2-1,CASTGYGGVNEQFF,TGTGCCAGTACCGGGTACGGAGGGGTCAATGAGCAGTTCTTC
TRBV30,TRBD2,.,TRBJ2-1,CAWSVAGRYNNEQFF,TGTGCCTGGAGTGTAGCGGGGCGGTATAACAATGAGCAGTTCTTC
TRBV10-1,.,.,TRBJ2-5,CASIWTIQETQYF,TGCGCCAGCATTTGGACAATCCAAGAGACCCAGTACTTC
TRBV7-2,TRBD1,once,TRBJ1-1,CASSLGAGTAMNTEAFF,TGTGCCAGCAGCTTAGGGGCCGGGACAGCCATGAACACTGAAGCTTTCTTT
TRBV6-6,.,few,TRBJ2-1,CASIKDRAYNEQFF,TGTGCCAGCATTAAAGACAGAGCCTACAATGAGCAGTTCTTC
TRBV5-1,.,.,TRBJ1-4,CASSSALRTDNEKLFF,TGCGCCAGCAGCTCAGCCCTGAGGACAGACAATGAAAAACTGTTTTTT
TRBV30,.,.,TRBJ2-7,CAWSQVTYEQYF,TGTGCCTGGAGTCAGGTAACCTACGAGCAGTACTTC
TRBV4-1,TRBD1,.,TRBJ2-5,CASSQPRDRETQYF,TGCGCCAGCAGCCAGCCCCGGGACAGGGAGACCCAGTACTTC
TRBV2,TRBD2,once,TRBJ2-7,CASSEGLAGDEQYF,TGTGCCAGCAGTGAAGGACTAGCGGGGGACGAGCAGTACTTC
TRBV19,.,.,TRBJ2-1,CASSLIADLYNEQFF,TGTGCCAGTAGTCTCATAGCGGACTTATACAATGAGCAGTTCTTC
TRBV15,TRBD2,.,TRBJ2-3,CATRKGLAGGQADTQYF,TGTGCCACCAGGAAGGGGCTAGCGGGAGGGCAAGCAGATACGCAGTATTTT
TRBV19,.,.,TRBJ1-2,CASSITGFYTF,TGTGCCAGTAGTATAACAGGATTCTACACCTTC
TRBV7-3,TRBD1,.,TRBJ1-2,CASSPGQGNGYTF,TGTGCCAGCAGTCCGGGACAGGGGAACGGCTACACCTTC
TRBV27,.,.,TRBJ2-7,CASGGHGSYEQYF,TGTGCCAGCGGGGGCCATGGCTCCTACGAGCAGTACTTC
TRBV30,TRBD1,few,TRBJ1-4,CAWSGGGQGVEKLFF,TGTGCCTGGAGTGGGGGGGGACAGGGGGTTGAAAAACTGTTTTTT
TRBV5-4,TRBD2,.,TRBJ2-3,CASSRLAGDRDTQYF,TGTGCCAGCAGCCGACTAGCGGGAGATAGAGATACGCAGTATTTT
TRBV6-5,.,.,TRBJ2-7,CASSYGESPYEQYF,TGTGCCAGCAGTTACGGGGAGTCGCCCTACGAGCAGTACTTC
TRBV27,TRBD1,.,TRBJ1-2,CASGQGTSTGYTF,TGTGCCAGTGGACAGGGAACTAGTACGGGCTACACCTTC
TRBV10-1,.,.,TRBJ2-7,CASSEERTSEIYEQYF,TGCGCCAGCAGTGAAGAACGGACATCGGAAATCTACGAGCAGTACTTC
TRBV13,.,.,TRBJ2-7,CASSLESGFGPYEQYF,TGTGCCAGCAGCTTAGAATCGGGATTCGGGCCCTACGAGCAGTACTTC
TRBV7-2,.,.,TRBJ2-2,CASWSPPGSGELFF,TGTGCCAGCTGGTCCCCCCCGGGTTCCGGGGAGCTGTTTTTT
TRBV15,.,once,TRBJ2-5,CADERGETQYF,TGTGCCGACGAAAGGGGGGAGACCCAGTACTTC
TRBV5-1,TRBD2,once,TRBJ2-7,CASSFGLAVYEQYF,TGCGCCAGCAGCTTCGGTCTAGCGGTCTACGAGCAGTACTTC
TRBV7-2,.,.,TRBJ2-7,CASSLEWPGASYEQYF,TGTGCCAGCAGCTTAGAATGGCCGGGAGCGTCCTACGAGCAGTACTTC